The sequence of this TCR beta chain was determined in a study of blood T cell repertoires in COVID-19. In the study overall: The United States, Italy and Spain were the sources of the acute and convalescent COVID-19 samples.

Only in-frame clones appear in the TCRdb table, and some are missing; sequencing was by immunoSEQ multiplex PCR. This table has under 200,000 clones, about 88% appearing once. Trimming took 4 bases from V and 3 from J, leaving 22 bases between them. CDR1 SGHRS and CDR2 YFSETQ come from the germline V gene. This CDR3 contains 18 residues. Patients from Seattle were sampled longitudinally, starting during active infection. The source is a woman older than 75 with COVID-19, enrolled during active disease. This chain joins TRBV5-1 and TRBJ1-4; TRBD1 is a possible D gene (6 bases). Sequenced input: peripheral blood. CDR3 bases: TGCGCCAGCAGCCTACGGTCAGGGGCGAAAAGACCTAATGAAAAACTGTTTTTT. It codes for CASSLRSGAKRPNEKLFF.